The entry that follows covers one T cell receptor (beta chain) sequence. Method: immunoSEQ multiplex PCR; TCRdb's copy keeps in-frame clones and lacks some. In the table there are approximately 94,000 clones, about 83% of which are singletons. This sample was included in a study of T cell responses to AZD1222 COVID-19 vaccine. The germline CDR1 and CDR2 sequences are LNHDA and SQIVND (reference sequence). The CDR3 is 13 amino acids. After removal of 5 bases from V and 3 bases from J, the junction contained 2 bases not matched to a gene. J is TRBJ1-1 and V is TRBV19; TRBD1 agrees at 8 bases. Material: peripheral blood, obtained on day 0 of AZD1222 vaccination. The clonotype comes from an adult in good health. The CDR3 region is CASSSTGDTEAFF. The DNA for the CDR3 is TGTGCCAGTAGTTCGACAGGGGACACTGAAGCTTTCTTT.